The source of this T cell receptor (beta chain) is a study of OX40 agonist ivuxolimab in advanced cancers. About the study: Dose-escalation patients' cancers were hepatocellular carcinoma, melanoma, renal cell or head and neck cancer.

The sampling schedule covered blood at baseline, cycle 4 day 1, and cycle 7 day 1. Points from the study as a whole: CD4+ and CD8+ T cells in blood underwent clonal expansion by week 6 at 0.1 to 3.0 mg/kg.

The sample holds a few counts of this clone. Antigen specificity is unknown. The CDR3 totals 12 residues. V lost 6 bases and J lost 5, with 10 bases in between. The germline gives CDR1 LGHNT, CDR2 FRNRAP. TCRdb's copy holds only in-frame clones and misses some; the assay was immunoSEQ multiplex PCR. The table shows some 65,000 clones, with around 73% occurring only once. This clonotype was sampled from an adult with an advanced solid tumor such as melanoma, head and neck, liver or kidney cancer. This chain links TRBV12-5 with TRBJ1-2; D unresolved. The source material was CD4+ or CD8+ T cells sorted from blood, sampled in a trial of the OX40 agonist ivuxolimab. CDR3 residues: CASGYQGYGYTF. DNA for the CDR3: TGTGCTAGTGGCTACCAAGGGTATGGCTACACCTTC.